This is a list of T cell receptor beta chains from one sample in a study of blood T cells in healthy people across ages. TCRdb called the 5' RACE reads again in MiXCR, with one record for every CDR3 protein. The data show about 970,000 distinct CDR3 sequences, roughly 50% seen once. The sample comprised blood. These receptors were collected from an older woman in good health. Each CDR3 is given with its conserved first and last residue. Each record gives: CDR3 length, V gene, J gene, clone size, D gene, CDR3 protein, CDR3 DNA. D genes are given only for firm matches. Size is omitted from some rows. Given values are once, few, many or a class for expanded clones.

>12|TRBV7-2|TRBJ2-3|.|.
CASSPYLDTQYF
TGTGCCAGCAGCCCCTATTTGGATACGCAGTATTTT
>14|TRBV20-1|TRBJ2-6|.|.
CSAQGDSGANVLTF
TGCAGTGCTCAGGGTGACTCTGGGGCCAACGTCCTGACTTTC
>15|TRBV11-2|TRBJ1-5|few|.
CASSLDGTSRQPQHF
TGTGCCAGCAGCTTAGATGGCACCTCGCGGCAGCCCCAGCATTTT
>12|TRBV27|TRBJ2-3|.|.
CASQGFTDTQYF
TGTGCCAGTCAGGGGTTCACAGATACGCAGTATTTT
>13|TRBV11-2|TRBJ2-3|.|.
CASSLDRRVGQYF
TGTGCCAGCAGCTTAGATAGAAGGGTCGGGCAGTATTTT
>13|TRBV5-1|TRBJ1-2|.|TRBD1
CASSFWTGYGYTF
TGCGCCAGCAGCTTCTGGACAGGGTATGGCTACACCTTC
>16|TRBV4-1|TRBJ1-2|.|TRBD1
CASSQSRDRRRDGYTF
TGCGCCAGCAGCCAATCCCGGGACAGGAGGCGCGATGGCTACACCTTC
>13|TRBV28|TRBJ1-1|once|TRBD1
CATRDRVGLEAFF
TGTGCCACCCGGGACAGGGTGGGATTAGAAGCTTTCTTT
>16|TRBV7-9|TRBJ2-2|few|TRBD1
CASSPPTGGNTGELFF
TGTGCCAGCAGCCCTCCGACAGGGGGGAACACCGGGGAGCTGTTTTTT
>15|TRBV7-2|TRBJ1-5|few|.
CASSLGSRGNQPQHF
TGTGCCAGCAGCTTAGGGTCGAGGGGTAATCAGCCCCAGCATTTT
>14|TRBV27|TRBJ1-2|.|.
CASSTASYNYGYTF
TGTGCCAGCAGTACCGCGTCTTATAACTATGGCTACACCTTC
>13|TRBV15|TRBJ2-5|few|.
CATSRGLEETQYF
TGTGCCACCAGCAGAGGGCTTGAAGAGACCCAGTACTTC
>14|TRBV29-1|TRBJ1-1|.|.
CSALAAPSNTEAFF
TGCAGCGCACTTGCGGCGCCCTCGAACACTGAAGCTTTCTTT
>14|TRBV20-1|TRBJ2-7|.|.
CSAAALPFSYEQYF
TGCAGTGCTGCGGCACTACCTTTCTCCTACGAGCAGTACTTC
>16|TRBV6-5|TRBJ1-1|.|.
CASSHVWAGENPEAFF
TGTGCCAGCAGCCACGTTTGGGCTGGGGAGAACCCTGAAGCTTTCTTT
>16|TRBV20-1|TRBJ2-1|few|TRBD2
CSAGDFSGSSYNEQFF
TGCAGTGCTGGAGACTTCAGCGGGAGCTCCTACAATGAGCAGTTCTTC
>15|TRBV6-1|TRBJ2-1|.|.
CASSPPGTPLNEQFF
TGTGCCAGCAGCCCCCCCGGGACTCCCCTCAATGAGCAGTTCTTC
>14|TRBV3-1|TRBJ2-4|few|.
CASSQVGIKNIQYF
TGTGCCAGCAGCCAAGTCGGCATTAAAAACATTCAGTACTTC
>13|TRBV6-1|TRBJ2-1|.|TRBD1
CASEPRGRGEQFF
TGTGCCAGCGAACCCAGGGGGCGAGGTGAGCAGTTCTTC
>13|TRBV10-3|TRBJ2-5|.|.
CAISLTLQETQYF
TGTGCCATCAGTCTAACCCTCCAAGAGACCCAGTACTTC
>15|TRBV5-1|TRBJ2-3|.|.
CASSLESGLVDTQYF
TGCGCCAGCAGCTTGGAGAGCGGGTTGGTCGATACGCAGTATTTT
>13|TRBV12-3/TRBV12-4|TRBJ2-3|.|.
CASTFPETDTQYF
TGTGCCAGCACCTTTCCAGAAACAGATACGCAGTATTTT
>12|TRBV29-1|TRBJ2-5|.|.
CSVKQGGATQYF
TGCAGCGTGAAACAGGGTGGGGCGACCCAGTACTTC
>17|TRBV5-6|TRBJ2-4|.|.
CASSEGRRLLAKNIQYF
TGTGCCAGCAGCGAGGGACGAAGACTACTAGCCAAAAACATTCAGTACTTC
>15|TRBV11-2|TRBJ2-1|.|.
CASSLGTVLGNEQFF
TGTGCCAGCAGCTTGGGAACAGTCCTAGGCAATGAGCAGTTCTTC
>13|TRBV11-2|TRBJ2-7|few|.
CASSLALAYEQYF
TGTGCCAGCAGCTTAGCTTTAGCGTACGAGCAGTACTTC
>14|TRBV28|TRBJ2-5|.|.
CASSFPGNQETQYF
TGTGCCAGCAGTTTCCCGGGGAACCAAGAGACCCAGTACTTC
>16|TRBV5-1|TRBJ1-1|.|.
CASSLEGGTTNTEAFF
TGCGCCAGCAGCTTGGAAGGAGGAACCACGAACACTGAAGCTTTCTTT
>14|TRBV6-5|TRBJ2-7|once|.
CASSSGRRGYEQYF
TGTGCCAGCAGTTCGGGCCGGCGGGGCTACGAGCAGTACTTC
>13|TRBV20-1|TRBJ2-6|once|TRBD1
CSAPDRAANVLTF
TGCAGTGCGCCGGACAGGGCTGCCAACGTCCTGACTTTC
>16|TRBV12-3/TRBV12-4|TRBJ2-7|.|.
CASSLGLGDFYNEQYF
TGTGCCAGCAGTTTAGGGTTAGGGGACTTCTACAATGAGCAGTACTTC